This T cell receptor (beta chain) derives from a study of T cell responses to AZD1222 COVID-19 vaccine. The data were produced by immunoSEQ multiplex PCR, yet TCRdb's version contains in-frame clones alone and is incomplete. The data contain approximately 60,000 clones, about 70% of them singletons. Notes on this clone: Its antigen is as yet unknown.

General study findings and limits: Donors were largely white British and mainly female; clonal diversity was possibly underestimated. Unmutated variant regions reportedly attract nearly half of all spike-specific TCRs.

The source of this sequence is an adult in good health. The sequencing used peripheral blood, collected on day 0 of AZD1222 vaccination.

CDR3 in amino acids: CASSDRQTLNTEAFF. CDR3 nucleotides: TGTGCCAGCAGTGACCGACAGACTTTGAACACTGAAGCTTTCTTT. This sequence joins TRBV6-2 or TRBV6-3 and TRBJ1-1; D may be TRBD1 (5 bases). From germline, CDR1 is MNHEY and CDR2 SVGEGT. Between the trimmed V and J ends, which lost 5 bases and 0 bases, there was a span of 13 bases. This CDR3 has 15 residues.